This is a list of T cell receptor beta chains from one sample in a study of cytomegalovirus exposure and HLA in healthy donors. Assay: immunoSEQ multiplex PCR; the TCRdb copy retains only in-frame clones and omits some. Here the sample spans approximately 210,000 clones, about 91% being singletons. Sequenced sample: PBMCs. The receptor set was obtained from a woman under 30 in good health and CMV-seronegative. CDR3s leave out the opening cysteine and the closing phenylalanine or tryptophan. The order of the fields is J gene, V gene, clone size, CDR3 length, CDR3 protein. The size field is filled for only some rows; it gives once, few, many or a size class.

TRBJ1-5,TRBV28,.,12,ASRGGLANQPQH
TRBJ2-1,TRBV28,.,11,ASSPWTGNEQF
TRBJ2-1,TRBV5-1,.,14,ASSSWAPGSGNEQF
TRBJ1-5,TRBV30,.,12,AWSVLEGNQPQH
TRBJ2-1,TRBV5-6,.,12,ASSGDRGNYEQF
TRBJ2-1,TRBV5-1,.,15,ASSLGTSGNFYNEQF
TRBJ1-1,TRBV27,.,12,ASSPLGRNTEAF
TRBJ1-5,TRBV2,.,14,ASSAGIFLSNQPQH
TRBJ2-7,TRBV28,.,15,ASSTSLATNTIYEQY
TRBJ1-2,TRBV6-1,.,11,ASSNPGLYGYT
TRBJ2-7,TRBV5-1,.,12,ASSLDRGAYEQY
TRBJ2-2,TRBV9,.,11,ASSVDRGGELF
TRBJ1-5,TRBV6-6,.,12,ASRRKGGNQPQH
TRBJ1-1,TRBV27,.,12,ASSLQGVNTEAF
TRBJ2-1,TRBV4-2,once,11,ASSLGDYNEQF
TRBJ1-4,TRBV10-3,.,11,AISEEAGEKLF
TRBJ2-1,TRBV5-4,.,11,ASSLTRADEQF
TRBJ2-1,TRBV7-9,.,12,ASSKSFSDNEQF
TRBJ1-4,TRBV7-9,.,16,ASSRTPETGSFHEKLF
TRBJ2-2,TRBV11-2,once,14,ASSSGLAANTGELF
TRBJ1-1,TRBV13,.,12,ASSEDRRLAEAF
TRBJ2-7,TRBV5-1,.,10,ASSLGLDEQY
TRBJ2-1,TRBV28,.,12,ASSLGQGNNEQF
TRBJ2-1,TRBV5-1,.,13,ASSQMEGTYNEQF
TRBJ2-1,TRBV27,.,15,ASTYPPTGRTDNEQF
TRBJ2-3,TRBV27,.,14,ASSLSPAGGRDTQY
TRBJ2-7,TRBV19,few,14,ASSISPRRGSYEQY
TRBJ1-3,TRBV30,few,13,AWRTWGTAGNTIY
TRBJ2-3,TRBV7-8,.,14,ASSSRWTSGTDTQY
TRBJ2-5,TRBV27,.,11,ASSSRRGETQY
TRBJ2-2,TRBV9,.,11,ASSGGNTGELF
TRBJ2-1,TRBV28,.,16,ASSLRGLAASRGNEQF
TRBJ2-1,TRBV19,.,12,ASSITSGRDEQF
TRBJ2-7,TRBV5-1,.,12,ASSLDGSTYEQY
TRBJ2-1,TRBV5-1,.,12,ASSLATSNNEQF
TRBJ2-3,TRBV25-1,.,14,ASSAFGGTGADTQY
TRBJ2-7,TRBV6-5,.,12,ASSYSGPGQEQY